This T cell receptor beta chain appears in the sequencing data of a study of blood T cell repertoires in COVID-19. About the research overall: Sites across the United States, Italy and Spain contributed samples from acute and convalescent COVID-19. Sources were T cells, B-cell-depleted T cells, or PBMCs; the material itself was cDNA or gDNA.

CDR1 and CDR2 from the germline V gene are SGHDN and FVKESK. The CDR3 sequence is 15 residues long. V was cut by 5 bases and J by 0 bases, with 11 bases left in between. Authors' data handling: Amplification with reference gene primers provided the estimates of nucleated cell counts. Measured with immunoSEQ multiplex PCR; TCRdb has only the in-frame clones, and not every one. From that table come the V and J calls and clone size; the DNA was used to work out D and trimming. The table shows fewer than 110,000 clones, with 84% occurring only once. The sequenced sample consisted of peripheral blood. This chain uses TRBV14 with TRBJ1-3; a possible D gene is TRBD1 (5 bases). This receptor was obtained from a human donor in a cohort sampled during active COVID-19. The DNA of the CDR3 is TGTGCCAGCAGCGCCCGACAGAGCTCTGGAAACACCATATATTTT. This codes for CASSARQSSGNTIYF.